The 30 T cell receptor beta chains below all came from one sample that was sequenced in a study of identifying expanded T cells in peripheral blood. This table comes from immunoSEQ multiplex PCR, and its TCRdb copy is limited to in-frame clones, with some not included. Of fewer than 60,000 clones listed, 82% are singletons. Material for sequencing was blood. The receptors originated from a person between 18 and 70 years old in good health.

There are a few counts of this clone. This chain uses TRBV18 with TRBJ1-6; 8 positions agree with TRBD1. The V and J ends lost 4 bases and 7 bases, in that order; junction bases with no gene match: 9. Germline V gene sequence: CDR1 KGHSH, CDR2 LQKENI. This CDR3 region has 16 residues. The CDR3: CASSRLTGQENSPLHF. The CDR3 coding sequence is TGTGCCAGCTCACGCTTAACGGGACAGGAGAATTCACCCCTCCACTTT.

The J gene is TRBJ2-7, the V gene TRBV19; D remains ambiguous. Trimming took off 5 bases at V and 6 bases at J, with 17 bases between the two ends. The length of the CDR3 is 14 residues. Germline V gene sequence: CDR1 LNHDA, CDR2 SQIVND (reference sequence). The CDR3 region is CASSASSDRPEQYF. In DNA form, the CDR3 reads TGTGCCAGTAGTGCTTCCTCTGACCGACCCGAGCAGTACTTC.

V is TRBV18 and J is TRBJ2-7; 8 bases map to TRBD1. The CDR3 consists of 13 residues. Germline lookup yields CDR1 KGHSH and CDR2 LQKENI. V shed 4 bases, J shed 3 bases, and the junction held 2 bases outside the gene matches. CDR3 in amino acids: CASSRGQDYEQYF. The CDR3 region has the DNA TGTGCCAGCTCACGGGGACAGGACTACGAGCAGTACTTC.

This clone showed up just a few times. Written as DNA, the CDR3 is TGTGCCAGCAGTTCAGGCCCGTCACCGGCGGATGGCTACACCTTC. Translating it yields CASSSGPSPADGYTF. V is TRBV6-5 and J is TRBJ1-2; no clear D. The V end was cut by 4 bases, the J end by 6 bases, with 18 bases between. Germline values: CDR1 MNHEY, CDR2 SVGAGI. The CDR3 has 15 amino acids.

J is TRBJ1-1 and V is TRBV5-1; a weak D match, TRBD1 (6 bases). This CDR3 region has 15 residues. From germline, CDR1 is SGHRS and CDR2 YFSETQ. V dropped 2 bases and J dropped 1 base, with 12 bases sitting between them. CDR3 in amino acids: CASSLMDSRNTEAFF. In nucleotides, the CDR3 is TGCGCCAGCAGCTTAATGGACAGCCGGAACACTGAAGCTTTCTTT.

This clone showed up just a few times. The rearrangement links TRBV5-1 to TRBJ2-7, with D possibly TRBD1 on 6 matching bases. CDR1 SGHRS and CDR2 YFSETQ come from the germline V gene. V lost 5 bases and J lost 4, with 16 bases in between. This CDR3 spans 14 amino acids. The CDR3 DNA reads TGCGCCAGCAGGAACACAGGGATCCCTTACGAGCAGTACTTC. Protein sequence: CASRNTGIPYEQYF.

The rearrangement links TRBV7-2 to TRBJ2-1, with D possibly being TRBD2 (5 bases). CDR1 is SGHTA, CDR2 FQGNSA, per germline. V lost 5 bases to trimming and J lost 0 bases, with 14 bases between them. The CDR3 has 16 amino acids. In nucleotides, the CDR3 is TGTGCCAGCAGCACCCAATCGGGGAGCTCCTACAATGAGCAGTTCTTC. Encoded protein: CASSTQSGSSYNEQFF.

V is TRBV6-1 and J is TRBJ1-4; no definite D call. The CDR3 contains 12 residues. Trimming stripped 4 bases from V and 8 bases from J, with 8 bases between. CDR1 and CDR2 from the germline V gene are MNHNS and SASEGT. CDR3 amino acids: CASSALAEKLFF. Here the CDR3 DNA reads TGTGCCAGCAGTGCCCTCGCGGAAAAACTGTTTTTT.

The V and J genes are TRBV29-1 and TRBJ1-1; TRBD1 agrees at 9 bases. Germline V gene sequence: CDR1 SQVTM, CDR2 ANQGSEA. J lost 3 bases, V lost 7 bases, and 9 bases had no gene match. The CDR3 is made up of 14 amino acids. CDR3 bases: TGCAGCGCCGCGACAGGGGGTGATTACACTGAAGCTTTCTTT. Protein: CSAATGGDYTEAFF.

The rearrangement uses TRBV10-2 and TRBJ1-1; TRBD1 agrees at 7 bases. V was clipped by 5 bases and J by 4 bases; unmatched bases: 4. Germline values: CDR1 WSHSY, CDR2 SAAADI. The CDR3 is 13 residues long. CDR3 DNA sequence: TGCGCCAGCAGTCCTGACAGGGTCACTGAAGCTTTCTTT. Encoded protein: CASSPDRVTEAFF.

V is TRBV29-1 and J is TRBJ2-1; the match to TRBD1 covers 9 bases. Germline V gene data show CDR1 as SQVTM and CDR2 as ANQGSEA. CDR3 length: 16 amino acids. With V trimmed by 3 bases and J by 4 bases, 10 bases remained unmatched. The CDR3 DNA reads as TGCAGCGTTGACCACCCACAGGGGGCCTTATACAATGAGCAGTTCTTC. This translates into CSVDHPQGALYNEQFF.

The chain employs TRBV19 and TRBJ1-2; 8 bases match TRBD1. The germline gives CDR1 LNHDA, CDR2 SQIVND (reference sequence). J was trimmed by 4 bases and V by 6 bases; bases with no gene match: 16. The CDR3 consists of 17 residues. In DNA, the CDR3 is TGTGCCAGTAGAGGCAGGGGGCGTATCGGCGGGACCTATGGCTACACCTTC. It specifies CASRGRGRIGGTYGYTF.

The CDR3: CASSSPYSGNTIYF. The CDR3 region has the DNA TGTGCCAGCAGCTCGCCATACTCTGGAAACACCATATATTTT. The chain uses TRBV11-2 and TRBJ1-3; D is unresolved. The germline gives CDR1 SGHAT, CDR2 FQNNGV. The CDR3 is 14 amino acids. The V and J ends lost 4 bases and 0 bases respectively, with 7 bases between them.

The chain has TRBV5-4 and TRBJ2-7; weak D call: TRBD1 (6 bases). The V end lost 1 base, the J end lost 2 bases, and 7 bases lay between the germline ends. CDR3 size: 13 residues. The V gene's germline CDR1 is SGHNT and CDR2 YYREEE (reference sequence). CDR3 sequence: CASSLRDTYEQYF. The CDR3 DNA follows: TGTGCCAGCAGCTTGCGGGACACCTACGAGCAGTACTTC.

The CDR3 DNA reads TGTGCCAGTAGTATACAACCGACTCCCATTGGTGAAGCTTTCTTT. It specifies CASSIQPTPIGEAFF. The genes are TRBV19 and TRBJ1-1, with D unresolved. The CDR3 runs to 15 residues. Trimming removed 2 bases from V and 7 bases from J, with 17 bases in between. Germline CDR1 LNHDA, CDR2 SQIVND (reference sequence).

The CDR3 is CASSTFDRGGEQYV. CDR3 DNA: TGTGCCAGCAGCACGTTCGACAGGGGAGGCGAGCAGTACGTC. The chain has TRBV7-9 and TRBJ2-7, with 8 bases matching TRBD1. Germline trimming cut 5 bases from V and 6 bases from J; bases unmatched to any gene: 9. Germline CDR1 is SEHNR and CDR2 is FQNEAQ (reference sequence). The CDR3 extends over 14 amino acids.

This rearrangement joins TRBV4-2 to TRBJ1-2, with TRBD1 matching over 9 bases. The CDR3 is made up of 16 amino acids. After removal of 5 bases from V and 8 bases from J, the junction contained 15 bases not matched to a gene. CDR1 and CDR2 from the germline V gene are LGHNA and YNFKEQ. CDR3: CASSSLLGQGMVGYTF. Written as DNA, the CDR3 is TGTGCCAGCAGCTCGCTTCTGGGACAGGGAATGGTAGGCTACACCTTC.

This chain connects TRBV30 to TRBJ2-1, with D unclear. CDR1 and CDR2 (germline): GTSNPN, SVGIG (reference sequence). CDR3 length: 11 amino acids. V was shortened by 3 bases and J by 7 bases, with 7 bases between the two germline ends. CDR3: CAWRATNEQFF. For the CDR3, the DNA is TGTGCCTGGAGGGCGACAAATGAGCAGTTCTTC.

This clone came up once. The J gene is TRBJ1-5, the V gene TRBV15, with 7 bases that match TRBD1. The germline V gene encodes CDR1 LNHNV and CDR2 YYDKDF (reference sequence). Trimming cost V 0 bases and J 4 bases; bases outside gene matches: 3. The CDR3 loop spans 15 amino acids. Here the CDR3 DNA reads TGTGCCACCAGCAGAGAACAGGGGTGGAATCAGCCCCAGCATTTT. Amino acids: CATSREQGWNQPQHF.

The J gene is TRBJ2-1, the V gene TRBV9; D ambiguous. The CDR3 loop spans 13 amino acids. CDR1 is SGDLS and CDR2 is YYNGEE in the germline V gene. Trimming shortened V by 0 bases and J by 8 bases, and 9 bases separated the two germline ends. DNA of the CDR3: TGTGCCAGCAGCGTAGGATCGCCACATGAGCAGTTCTTC. Translated: CASSVGSPHEQFF.

The chain couples TRBV11-3 to TRBJ2-3, with D maybe TRBD2 (6 bases). The CDR3 is made up of 15 amino acids. Germline CDR1 reads SGHNT; CDR2 reads YENEEA. With 1 base removed from V and 4 bases from J, the gap between germline ends came to 12 bases. DNA of the CDR3: TGTGCCAGCAGCTTAGCAGGGCGGGACTCAGATACGCAGTATTTT. Encoded protein: CASSLAGRDSDTQYF.

The chain couples TRBV4-3 to TRBJ1-1; 8 nucleotides match TRBD1. V lost 1 base to trimming and J lost 2 bases; unmatched junction nucleotides: 3. Germline V gene sequence: CDR1 LGHNA, CDR2 YSLEER. The CDR3 runs to 15 residues. CDR3 protein: CASSQVTGGNTEAFF. Written as DNA, the CDR3 is TGCGCCAGCAGCCAAGTCACAGGGGGAAACACTGAAGCTTTCTTT.

V and J are TRBV19 and TRBJ2-3; TRBD1 or TRBD2 may be the D gene (5 bases each). Germline values: CDR1 LNHDA, CDR2 SQIVND (reference sequence). V lost 7 bases, J lost 6 bases, and 17 bases lay in between. There are 14 residues in the CDR3. The CDR3 DNA reads as TGTGCCAGTACCCCAGGTCTCGGGGCGGATACGCAGTATTTT. Translating it yields CASTPGLGADTQYF.

The rearrangement uses TRBV6-5 and TRBJ1-2; D remains unclear. The length of the CDR3 is 14 residues. V lost 5 bases to trimming and J lost 3 bases, with 13 bases between them. The V gene's germline CDR1 is MNHEY and CDR2 SVGAGI. CDR3 sequence: CASSVLGLDYGYTF. The CDR3 DNA sequence: TGTGCCAGCAGTGTCCTTGGGCTCGACTATGGCTACACCTTC.

The V call is TRBV7-9, the J call TRBJ2-1, with D unclear. The V end lost 5 bases, the J end lost 7 bases, and 9 bases lay between the germline ends. The CDR3 totals 12 residues. CDR1 SEHNR and CDR2 FQNEAQ come from the germline V gene (reference sequence). The CDR3 nucleotides read TGTGCCAGCAGCATCGGGTGGAATGAGCAGTTCTTC. Protein sequence: CASSIGWNEQFF.

The gene calls are TRBV7-8 and TRBJ1-2, with D possibly being TRBD1 (5 bases). Between the trimmed V and J ends, which lost 3 bases and 3 bases, there was a span of 5 bases. Per germline, CDR1 SGHVS and CDR2 FQNEAQ. The length of the CDR3 is 12 residues. The CDR3 DNA reads TGTGCCAGCAGCTTGACAGACTATGGCTACACCTTC. Residues: CASSLTDYGYTF.

The chain carries TRBV19 and TRBJ1-4; no clear D. This CDR3 has 14 amino acids. CDR1 and CDR2 from the germline V gene are LNHDA and SQIVND (reference sequence). V was shortened by 5 bases and J by 2 bases, with 9 bases between the two germline ends. The CDR3 is CASSPEATNEKLFF. In nucleotides, the CDR3 is TGTGCCAGTAGTCCCGAAGCCACTAATGAAAAACTGTTTTTT.

The chain carries TRBV28 and TRBJ2-2; perhaps TRBD2 as D (5 bases). With 7 bases removed from V and 6 bases from J, the gap between germline ends came to 12 bases. In germline, CDR1 is MDHEN, CDR2 SYDVKM. CDR3 length equals 13 residues. The CDR3 is CASTGVPPGELFF. The CDR3 DNA reads as TGTGCCAGCACCGGGGTGCCCCCCGGGGAGCTGTTTTTT. The variable domain in full, with the rest retrieved from reference TRBV28 and TRBJ2-2, is DVKVTQSSRYLVKRTGEKVFLECVQDMDHENMFWYRQDPGLGLRLIYFSYDVKMKEKGDIPEGYSVSREKKERFSLILESASTNQTSMYLCASTGVPPGELFFGEGSRLTVL.

The chain is built from TRBV19 and TRBJ2-5; D ambiguous. The CDR3 is 14 residues long. Per the germline V gene, CDR1 is LNHDA and CDR2 is SQIVND (reference sequence). Trimming removed 4 bases from V and 5 bases from J, with 14 bases in between. The DNA of the CDR3 is TGTGCCAGTAGTAACCGACGGGTTGATGAGACCCAGTACTTC. It specifies CASSNRRVDETQYF.

Written as DNA, the CDR3 is TGTGCCAGCAGCTTAGAAGGGTTCGCAGGGGAAAACATTCAGTACTTC. Its protein is CASSLEGFAGENIQYF. The chain carries TRBV11-2 and TRBJ2-4, with D perhaps matching TRBD1 (6 bases). Germline CDR1 is SGHAT and CDR2 is FQNNGV. V was clipped by 0 bases and J by 5 bases, with 14 bases between them. This CDR3 has 16 amino acids. The whole variable domain, remainder taken from reference TRBV11-2 and TRBJ2-4, is EAGVAQSPRYKIIEKRQSVAFWCNPISGHATLYWYQQILGQGPKLLIQFQNNGVVDDSQLPKDRFSAERLKGVDSTLKIQPAKLEDSAVYLCASSLEGFAGENIQYFGAGTRLSVL.